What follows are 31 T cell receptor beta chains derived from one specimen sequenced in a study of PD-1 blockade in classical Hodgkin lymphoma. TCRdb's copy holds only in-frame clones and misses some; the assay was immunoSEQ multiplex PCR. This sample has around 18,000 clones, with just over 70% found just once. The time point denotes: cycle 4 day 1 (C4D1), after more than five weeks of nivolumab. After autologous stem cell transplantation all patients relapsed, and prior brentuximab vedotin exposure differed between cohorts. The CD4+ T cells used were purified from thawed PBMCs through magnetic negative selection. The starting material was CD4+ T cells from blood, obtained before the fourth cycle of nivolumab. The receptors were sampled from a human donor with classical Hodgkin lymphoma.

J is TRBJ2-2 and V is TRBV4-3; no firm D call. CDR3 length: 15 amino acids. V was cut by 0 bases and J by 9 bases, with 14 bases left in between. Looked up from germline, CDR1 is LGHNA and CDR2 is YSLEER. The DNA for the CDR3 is TGCGCCAGCAGCCAAGAGTTTGCCGGGTTCCGGGAGCTGTTTTTT. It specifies CASSQEFAGFRELFF.

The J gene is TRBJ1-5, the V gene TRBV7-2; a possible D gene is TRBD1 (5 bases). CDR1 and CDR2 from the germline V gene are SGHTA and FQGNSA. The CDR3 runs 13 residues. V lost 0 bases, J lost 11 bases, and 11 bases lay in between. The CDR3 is CASSLARDMAQHF. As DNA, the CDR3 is TGTGCCAGCAGCTTAGCCAGGGATATGGCCCAGCATTTT.

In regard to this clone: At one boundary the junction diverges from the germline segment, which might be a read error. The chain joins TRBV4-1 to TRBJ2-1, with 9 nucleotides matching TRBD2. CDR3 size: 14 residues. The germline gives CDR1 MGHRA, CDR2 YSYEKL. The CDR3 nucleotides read TGCGTCAGCAGCCAAGCTAGCGGGAAACGCGAGCAGTTCTTC. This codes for CVSSQASGKREQFF.

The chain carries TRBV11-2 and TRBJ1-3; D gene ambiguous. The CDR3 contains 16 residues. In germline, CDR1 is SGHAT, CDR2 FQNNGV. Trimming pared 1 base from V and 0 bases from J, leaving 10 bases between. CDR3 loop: CASSLGFTASGNTIYF. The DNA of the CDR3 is TGTGCCAGCAGCTTAGGCTTTACAGCCTCTGGAAACACCATATATTTT.

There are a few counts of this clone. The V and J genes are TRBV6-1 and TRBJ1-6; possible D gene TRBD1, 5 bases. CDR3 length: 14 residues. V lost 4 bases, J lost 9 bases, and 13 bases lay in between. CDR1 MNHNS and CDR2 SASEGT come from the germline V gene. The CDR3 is CASSGGRVGSPLHF. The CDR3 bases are TGTGCCAGCAGTGGGGGCAGGGTGGGTTCACCCCTCCACTTT.

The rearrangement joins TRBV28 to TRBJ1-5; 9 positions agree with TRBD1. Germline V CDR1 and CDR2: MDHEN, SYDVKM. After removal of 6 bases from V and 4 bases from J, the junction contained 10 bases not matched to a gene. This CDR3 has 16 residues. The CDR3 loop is CASRGGTGLGNQPQHF. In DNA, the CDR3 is TGTGCCAGCAGGGGGGGGACAGGGTTAGGGAATCAGCCCCAGCATTTT. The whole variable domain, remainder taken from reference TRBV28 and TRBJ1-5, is DVKVTQSSRYLVKRTGEKVFLECVQDMDHENMFWYRQDPGLGLRLIYFSYDVKMKEKGDIPEGYSVSREKKERFSLILESASTNQTSMYLCASRGGTGLGNQPQHFGDGTRLSIL.

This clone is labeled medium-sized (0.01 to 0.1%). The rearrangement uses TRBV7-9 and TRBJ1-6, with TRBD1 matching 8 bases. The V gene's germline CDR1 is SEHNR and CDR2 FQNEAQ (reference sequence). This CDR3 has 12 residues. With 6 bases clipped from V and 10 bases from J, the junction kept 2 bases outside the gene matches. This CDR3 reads CASRQGESPLHF. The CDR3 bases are TGTGCCAGCAGACAGGGGGAATCACCCCTCCACTTT.

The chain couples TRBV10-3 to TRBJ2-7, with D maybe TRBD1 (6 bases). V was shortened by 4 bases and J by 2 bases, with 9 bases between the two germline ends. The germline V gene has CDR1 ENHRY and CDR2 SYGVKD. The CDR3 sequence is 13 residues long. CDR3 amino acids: CAISGQATYEQYF. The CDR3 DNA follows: TGTGCCATCAGTGGACAGGCAACCTACGAGCAGTACTTC.

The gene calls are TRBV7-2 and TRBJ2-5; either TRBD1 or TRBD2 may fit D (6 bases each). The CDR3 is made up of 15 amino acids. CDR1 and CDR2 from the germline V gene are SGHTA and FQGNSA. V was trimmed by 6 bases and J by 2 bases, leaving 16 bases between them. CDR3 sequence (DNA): TGTGCCAGCAGTCTACAGGGACTTTCACAAGAGACCCAGTACTTC. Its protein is CASSLQGLSQETQYF.

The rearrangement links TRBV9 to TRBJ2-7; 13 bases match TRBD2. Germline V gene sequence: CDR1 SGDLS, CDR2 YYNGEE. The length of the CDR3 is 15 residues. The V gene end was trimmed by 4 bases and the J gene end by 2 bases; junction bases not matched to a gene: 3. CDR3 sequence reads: CASSKGLAGTYEQYF. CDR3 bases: TGTGCCAGCAGCAAGGGACTAGCGGGGACCTACGAGCAGTACTTC.

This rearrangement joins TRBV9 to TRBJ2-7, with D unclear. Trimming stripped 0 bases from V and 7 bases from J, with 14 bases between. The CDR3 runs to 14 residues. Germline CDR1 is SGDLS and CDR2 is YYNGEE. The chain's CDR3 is CASSVDQVVREQYF. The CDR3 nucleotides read TGTGCCAGCAGCGTAGATCAGGTTGTGCGGGAGCAGTACTTC.

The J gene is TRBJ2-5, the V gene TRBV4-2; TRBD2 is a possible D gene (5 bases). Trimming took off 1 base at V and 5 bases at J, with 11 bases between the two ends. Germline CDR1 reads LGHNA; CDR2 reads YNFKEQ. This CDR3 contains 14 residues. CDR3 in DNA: TGTGCCAGCAGCCAAGGGGTAGCGCAGGAGACCCAGTACTTC. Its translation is CASSQGVAQETQYF.

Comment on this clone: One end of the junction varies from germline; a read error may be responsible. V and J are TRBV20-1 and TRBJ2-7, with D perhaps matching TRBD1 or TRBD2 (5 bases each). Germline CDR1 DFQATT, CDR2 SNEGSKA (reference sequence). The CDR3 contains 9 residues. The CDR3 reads CSAGGPPVF. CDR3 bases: TGCAGTGCTGGGGGACCCCCGGTGTTC.

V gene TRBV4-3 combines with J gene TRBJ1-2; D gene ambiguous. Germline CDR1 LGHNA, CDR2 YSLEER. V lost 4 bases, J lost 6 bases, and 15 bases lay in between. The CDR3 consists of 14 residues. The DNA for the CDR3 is TGCGCCAGCAGCCGAGCATCCGGGCCCGATGGCTACACCTTC. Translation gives CASSRASGPDGYTF.

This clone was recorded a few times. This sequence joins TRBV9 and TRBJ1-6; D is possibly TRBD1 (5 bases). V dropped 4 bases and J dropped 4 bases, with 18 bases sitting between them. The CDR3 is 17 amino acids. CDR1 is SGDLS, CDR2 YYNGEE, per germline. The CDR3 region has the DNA TGTGCCAGCAGCCCAAACGGGGCAGGGCAGTATAATTCACCCCTCCACTTT. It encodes CASSPNGAGQYNSPLHF.

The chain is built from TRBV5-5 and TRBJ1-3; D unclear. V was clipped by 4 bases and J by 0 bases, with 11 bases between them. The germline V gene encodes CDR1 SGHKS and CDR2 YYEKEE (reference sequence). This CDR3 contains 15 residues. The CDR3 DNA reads TGTGCCAGCAGCCAATGGAGCACCTCTGGAAACACCATATATTTT. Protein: CASSQWSTSGNTIYF.

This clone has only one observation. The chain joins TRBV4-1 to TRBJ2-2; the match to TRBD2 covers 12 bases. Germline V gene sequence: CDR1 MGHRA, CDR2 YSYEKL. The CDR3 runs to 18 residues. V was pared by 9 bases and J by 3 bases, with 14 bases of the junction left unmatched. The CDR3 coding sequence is TGCGCCAGTACTAAAGGGCTAGCGGGGGGGCGGCACACCGGGGAGCTGTTTTTT. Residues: CASTKGLAGGRHTGELFF.

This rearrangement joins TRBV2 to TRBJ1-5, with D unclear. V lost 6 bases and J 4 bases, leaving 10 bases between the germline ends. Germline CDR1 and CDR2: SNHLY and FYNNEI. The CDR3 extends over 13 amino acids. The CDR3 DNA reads TGTGCCAGCAGGTTTGAAGGGAATCAGCCCCAGCATTTT. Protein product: CASRFEGNQPQHF.

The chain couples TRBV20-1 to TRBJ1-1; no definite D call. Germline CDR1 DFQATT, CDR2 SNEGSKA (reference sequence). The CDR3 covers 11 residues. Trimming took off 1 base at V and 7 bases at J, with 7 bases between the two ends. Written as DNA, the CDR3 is TGCAGTGCTAGAGTAGTCGGTGAAGCTTTCTTT. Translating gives CSARVVGEAFF.

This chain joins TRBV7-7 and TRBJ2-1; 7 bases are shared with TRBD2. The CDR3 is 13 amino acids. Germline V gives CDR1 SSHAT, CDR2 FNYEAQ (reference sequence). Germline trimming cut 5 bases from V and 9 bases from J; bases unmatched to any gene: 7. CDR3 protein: CASSQGLVGEQFF. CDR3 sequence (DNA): TGTGCCAGCAGCCAAGGACTAGTAGGTGAGCAGTTCTTC.

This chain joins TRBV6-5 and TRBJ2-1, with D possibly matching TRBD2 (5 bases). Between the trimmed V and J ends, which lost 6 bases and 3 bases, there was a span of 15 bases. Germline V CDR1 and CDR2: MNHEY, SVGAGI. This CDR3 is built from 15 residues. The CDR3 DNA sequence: TGTGCCAGCAGGGTATCGGTGGGAGTCTACAATGAGCAGTTCTTC. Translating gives CASRVSVGVYNEQFF.

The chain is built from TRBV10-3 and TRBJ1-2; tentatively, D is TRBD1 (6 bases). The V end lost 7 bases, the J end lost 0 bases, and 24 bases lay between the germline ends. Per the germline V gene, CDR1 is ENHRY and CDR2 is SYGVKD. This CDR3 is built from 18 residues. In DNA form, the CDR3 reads TGTGCCATCACCAAACAAACAGGGCCCGAGAACACTAACTATGGCTACACCTTC. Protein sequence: CAITKQTGPENTNYGYTF.

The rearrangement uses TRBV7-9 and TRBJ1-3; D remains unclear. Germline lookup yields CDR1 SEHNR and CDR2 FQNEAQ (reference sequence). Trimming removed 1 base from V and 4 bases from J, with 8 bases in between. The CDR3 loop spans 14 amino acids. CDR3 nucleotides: TGTGCCAGCAGCTTAGTGACGGAGGGAAACACCATATATTTT. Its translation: CASSLVTEGNTIYF.

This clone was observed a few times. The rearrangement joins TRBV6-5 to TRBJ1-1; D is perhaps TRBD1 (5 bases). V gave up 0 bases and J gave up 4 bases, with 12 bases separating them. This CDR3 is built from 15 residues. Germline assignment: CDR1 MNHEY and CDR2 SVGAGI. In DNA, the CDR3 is TGTGCCAGCAGTTACTCGAATCGAGGGGTCACTGAAGCTTTCTTT. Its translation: CASSYSNRGVTEAFF.

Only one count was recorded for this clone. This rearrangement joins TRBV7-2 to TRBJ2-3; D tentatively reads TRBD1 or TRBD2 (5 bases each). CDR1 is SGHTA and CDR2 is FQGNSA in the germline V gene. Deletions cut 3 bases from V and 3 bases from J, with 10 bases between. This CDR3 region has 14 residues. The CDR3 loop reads CASSFRGETDTQYF. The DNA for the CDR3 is TGTGCCAGCAGCTTCCGGGGCGAAACAGATACGCAGTATTTT. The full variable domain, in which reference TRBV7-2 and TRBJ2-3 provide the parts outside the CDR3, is GAGVSQSPSNKVTEKGKDVELRCDPISGHTALYWYRQSLGQGLEFLIYFQGNSAPDKSGLPSDRFSAERTGGSVSTLTIQRTQQEDSAVYLCASSFRGETDTQYFGPGTRLTVL.

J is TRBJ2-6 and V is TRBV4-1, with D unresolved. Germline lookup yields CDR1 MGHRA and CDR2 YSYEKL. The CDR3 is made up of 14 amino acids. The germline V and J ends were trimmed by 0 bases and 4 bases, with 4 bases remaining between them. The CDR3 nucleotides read TGCGCCAGCAGCCAAGAATCCGGGGCCAACGTCCTGACTTTC. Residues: CASSQESGANVLTF.

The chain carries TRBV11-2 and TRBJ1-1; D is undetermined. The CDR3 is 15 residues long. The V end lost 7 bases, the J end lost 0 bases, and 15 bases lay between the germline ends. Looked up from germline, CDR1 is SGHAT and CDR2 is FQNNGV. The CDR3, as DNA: TGTGCCAGCAACCGAGAGGGTAACATGAACACTGAAGCTTTCTTT. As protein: CASNREGNMNTEAFF.

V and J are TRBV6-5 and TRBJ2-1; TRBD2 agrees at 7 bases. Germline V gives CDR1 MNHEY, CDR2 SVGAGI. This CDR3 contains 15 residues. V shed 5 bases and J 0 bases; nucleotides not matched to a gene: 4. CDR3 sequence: CASSLAEGSYNEQFF. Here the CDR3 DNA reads TGTGCCAGCAGTCTAGCGGAAGGCTCCTACAATGAGCAGTTCTTC.

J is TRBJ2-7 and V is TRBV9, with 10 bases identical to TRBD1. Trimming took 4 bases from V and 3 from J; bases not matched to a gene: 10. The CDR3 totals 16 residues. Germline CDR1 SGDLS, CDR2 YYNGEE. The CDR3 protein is CASSPLGTGVFYEQYF. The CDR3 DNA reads TGTGCCAGCAGCCCACTAGGGACAGGGGTGTTCTACGAGCAGTACTTC.

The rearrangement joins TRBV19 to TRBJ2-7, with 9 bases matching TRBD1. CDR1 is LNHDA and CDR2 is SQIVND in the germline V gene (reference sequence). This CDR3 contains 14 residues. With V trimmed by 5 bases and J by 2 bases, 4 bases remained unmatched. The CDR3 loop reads CASSVNRGPYEQYF. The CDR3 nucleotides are TGTGCCAGTAGTGTAAACAGGGGGCCCTACGAGCAGTACTTC.

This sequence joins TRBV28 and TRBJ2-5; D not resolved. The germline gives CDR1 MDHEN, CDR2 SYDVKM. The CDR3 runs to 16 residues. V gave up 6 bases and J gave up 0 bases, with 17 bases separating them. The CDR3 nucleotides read TGTGCCAGCAGCGTCGGATTCGCTACATACCAAGAGACCCAGTACTTC. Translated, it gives CASSVGFATYQETQYF. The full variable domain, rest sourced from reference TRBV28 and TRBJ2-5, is DVKVTQSSRYLVKRTGEKVFLECVQDMDHENMFWYRQDPGLGLRLIYFSYDVKMKEKGDIPEGYSVSREKKERFSLILESASTNQTSMYLCASSVGFATYQETQYFGPGTRLLVL.